These T cell receptor beta chains were read from a single sample in a study of cytomegalovirus exposure and HLA in healthy donors. The table came from immunoSEQ multiplex PCR; TCRdb's copy has only in-frame clones and leaves some out. This table has some 150,000 clones, 85% appearing once. Sequencing was carried out using PBMCs. The receptors were sampled from a woman aged 18-30 years in good health and CMV-seronegative. The CDR3 runs from the conserved cysteine through the conserved F or W. A D gene is named only where the DNA matches it firmly. Where a row states a size, it is once, few, many or the class of an expanded clone; other rows omit it.

V	J	size	D	DNA	CDR3
TRBV15	TRBJ2-1	.	TRBD2	TGTGCCACCAGCACCCAGCGGGGGAATGCCAATGAGCAGTTCTTC	CATSTQRGNANEQFF
TRBV15	TRBJ2-1	.	TRBD2	TGTGCCACCAGCAGAGATAGACTAGCGGGGGGGACCTACAATGAGCAGTTCTTC	CATSRDRLAGGTYNEQFF
TRBV6-5	TRBJ2-5	.	TRBD2	TGTGCCAGCAGGTCAGCGGGACCCCGAGAGACCCAGTACTTC	CASRSAGPRETQYF
TRBV28	TRBJ1-1	.	TRBD1	TGTGCCAGCAGTTTGGACAGGGGGAACACTGAAGCTTTCTTT	CASSLDRGNTEAFF
TRBV30	TRBJ1-4	.	.	TGTGCCTGGACCCAAGACGCGGCTAATGAAAAACTGTTTTTT	CAWTQDAANEKLFF
TRBV7-8	TRBJ2-7	.	TRBD2	TGTGCCAGCAGCTTTGGTGGGGGGGTCCCCTACGAGCAGTACTTC	CASSFGGGVPYEQYF
TRBV19	TRBJ2-7	once	TRBD2	TGTGCCAGTAGGGCTAGCGGGAGCTACGAGCAGTACTTC	CASRASGSYEQYF
TRBV5-1	TRBJ2-7	.	TRBD1	TGCGCCAGCAGCTTGGCCCCGACAGGGAAGTACGAGCAGTACTTC	CASSLAPTGKYEQYF
TRBV29-1	TRBJ1-5	.	TRBD1	TGCAGCGTCGGGGCAGGGGGAAATCAGCCCCAGCATTTT	CSVGAGGNQPQHF
TRBV7-6	TRBJ2-5	.	.	TGTGCCAGCAGCTTAGAGGCCGTGAGGGAGACCCAGTACTTC	CASSLEAVRETQYF
TRBV28	TRBJ1-5	.	.	TGTGCCAGCAGACTACGGGGAGATAGCAATCAGCCCCAGCATTTT	CASRLRGDSNQPQHF